The clone carrying this T cell receptor beta chain was observed once. These data come from a study of blood T cell repertoires in COVID-19. TCRdb's copy holds only in-frame clones and misses some; the assay was immunoSEQ multiplex PCR. The sample consists of over 300,000 clones, more than 70% of them appearing once. The CDR3 totals 15 residues. CDR1 and CDR2 (germline): SGHRS, YFSETQ. The V end lost 3 bases, the J end lost 8 bases, and 15 bases lay between the germline ends. Material for sequencing was peripheral blood. The sequence was collected from a man aged 40-49 years with acute or convalescent COVID-19. V is TRBV5-1 and J is TRBJ1-6; the D gene is possibly TRBD1 (5 bases). Here the CDR3 DNA reads TGCGCCAGCAGCTCGGGTGGGGCGGGGGATTCACCCCTCCACTTT. Encoded protein: CASSSGGAGDSPLHF.